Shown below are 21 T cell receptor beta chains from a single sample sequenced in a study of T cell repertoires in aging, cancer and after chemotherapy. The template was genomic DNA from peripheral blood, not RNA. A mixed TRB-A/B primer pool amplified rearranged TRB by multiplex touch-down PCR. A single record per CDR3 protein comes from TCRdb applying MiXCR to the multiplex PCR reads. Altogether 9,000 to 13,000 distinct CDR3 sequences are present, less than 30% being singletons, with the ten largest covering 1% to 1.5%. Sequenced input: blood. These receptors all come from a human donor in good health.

The chain's CDR3 is CASSGGLADYNEQFF. For the CDR3, the DNA is TGTGCCAGCAGTGGGGGACTAGCAGATTACAATGAGCAGTTCTTC. The J gene is TRBJ2-1, the V gene TRBV27; 9 nucleotides line up with TRBD2. Germline assignment: CDR1 MNHEY and CDR2 SMNVEV (reference sequence). The CDR3 spans 15 residues. V was pared by 5 bases and J by 4 bases, with 6 bases of the junction left unmatched.

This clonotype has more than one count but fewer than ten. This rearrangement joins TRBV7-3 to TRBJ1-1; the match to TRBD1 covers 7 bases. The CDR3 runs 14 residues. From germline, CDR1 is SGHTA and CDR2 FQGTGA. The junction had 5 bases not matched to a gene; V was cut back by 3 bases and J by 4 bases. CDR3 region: CASSFNRGSTEAFF. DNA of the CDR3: TGTGCCAGCAGCTTTAACAGGGGTAGCACTGAAGCTTTCTTT.

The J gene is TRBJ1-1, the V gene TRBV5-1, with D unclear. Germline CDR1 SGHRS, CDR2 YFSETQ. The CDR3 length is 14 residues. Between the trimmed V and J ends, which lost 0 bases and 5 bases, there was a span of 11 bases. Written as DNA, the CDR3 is TGCGCCAGCAGCTTGGGTACCGGAGGGACTGAAGCTTTCTTT. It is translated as CASSLGTGGTEAFF.

CDR3 sequence (DNA): TGTGCCAGTAGTATTAGACATAACACTGAAGCTTTCTTT. Translating it yields CASSIRHNTEAFF. The V and J genes are TRBV19 and TRBJ1-1; D is uncertain. Germline lookup yields CDR1 LNHDA and CDR2 SQIVND (reference sequence). The CDR3 covers 13 residues. Trimming took 3 bases from V and 2 from J, leaving 7 bases between them.

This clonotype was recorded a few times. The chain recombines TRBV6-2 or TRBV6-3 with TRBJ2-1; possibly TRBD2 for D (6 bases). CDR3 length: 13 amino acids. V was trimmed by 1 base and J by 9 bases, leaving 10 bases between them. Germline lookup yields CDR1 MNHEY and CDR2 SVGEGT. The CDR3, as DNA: TGTGCCAGCAGTTACTTCCGGACTATTGAGCAGTTCTTC. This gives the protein CASSYFRTIEQFF.

The CDR3 is CASSGHRGYTEAFF. The CDR3 coding sequence is TGTGCCAGCAGCGGACACAGGGGTTACACTGAAGCTTTCTTT. V usage is TRBV7-2 and J usage is TRBJ1-1, with TRBD1 matching 7 bases. CDR3 length equals 14 residues. J was trimmed by 3 bases and V by 5 bases; bases with no gene match: 6. Germline V gene data show CDR1 as SGHTA and CDR2 as FQGNSA.

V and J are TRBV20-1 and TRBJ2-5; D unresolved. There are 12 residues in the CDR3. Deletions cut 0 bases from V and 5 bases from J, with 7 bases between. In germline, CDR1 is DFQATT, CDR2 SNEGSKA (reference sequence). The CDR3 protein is CSAREEWETQYF. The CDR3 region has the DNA TGCAGTGCTAGAGAGGAGTGGGAGACCCAGTACTTC.

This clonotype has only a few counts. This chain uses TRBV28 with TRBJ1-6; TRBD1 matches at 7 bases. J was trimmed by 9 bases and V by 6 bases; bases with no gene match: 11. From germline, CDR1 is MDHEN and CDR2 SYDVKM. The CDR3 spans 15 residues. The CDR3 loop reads CASSRDRSPSSPLHF. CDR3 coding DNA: TGTGCCAGCAGCAGGGACAGATCCCCCTCTTCACCCCTCCACTTT.

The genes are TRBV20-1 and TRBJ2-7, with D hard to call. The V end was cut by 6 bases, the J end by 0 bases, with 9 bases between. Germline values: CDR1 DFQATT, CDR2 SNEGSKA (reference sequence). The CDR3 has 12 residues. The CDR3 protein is CSAPYRSYEQYF. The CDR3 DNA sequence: TGCAGTGCCCCTTACCGCTCCTACGAGCAGTACTTC.

The CDR3 loop reads CASSFSGPTGTQYF. CDR3 DNA: TGTGCCAGCAGTTTTAGCGGGCCCACGGGTACGCAGTATTTT. This sequence joins TRBV27 and TRBJ2-3; 7 bases agree with TRBD2. V lost 3 bases and J lost 8; bases outside the gene matches: 8. Germline V gene data show CDR1 as MNHEY and CDR2 as SMNVEV (reference sequence). CDR3 length: 14 residues.

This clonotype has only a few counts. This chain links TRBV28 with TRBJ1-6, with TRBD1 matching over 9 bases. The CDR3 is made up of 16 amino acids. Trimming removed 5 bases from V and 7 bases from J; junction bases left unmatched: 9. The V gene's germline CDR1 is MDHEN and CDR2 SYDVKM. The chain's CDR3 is CASSPIRQGVNSPLHF. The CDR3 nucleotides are TGTGCCAGCAGTCCGATACGACAGGGGGTCAATTCACCCCTCCACTTT.

The CDR3 reads CAVGGYNEQFF. The CDR3 DNA reads TGTGCCGTAGGGGGCTACAATGAGCAGTTCTTC. The rearrangement uses TRBV24-1 and TRBJ2-1; tentatively, D is TRBD1 (6 bases). V lost 12 bases and J lost 3, with 8 bases in between. CDR1 is KGHDR and CDR2 is SFDVKD in the germline V gene. The CDR3 is 11 residues long.

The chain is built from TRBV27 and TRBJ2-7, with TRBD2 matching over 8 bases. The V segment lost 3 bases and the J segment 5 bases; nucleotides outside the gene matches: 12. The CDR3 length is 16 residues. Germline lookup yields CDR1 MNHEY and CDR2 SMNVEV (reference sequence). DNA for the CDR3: TGTGCCAGCAGTTTTGGTCCGAGCGGGAGTCTCAACGAGCAGTACTTC. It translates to CASSFGPSGSLNEQYF.

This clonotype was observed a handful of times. DNA for the CDR3: TGTGCCAGCAGTTTAGTTAACAGGGGAACTGAAGCTTTCTTT. This codes for CASSLVNRGTEAFF. The chain links TRBV12-3 or TRBV12-4 to TRBJ1-1, with 7 bases matching TRBD1. Trimming removed 1 base from V and 5 bases from J; junction bases left unmatched: 4. The CDR3 has 14 residues.

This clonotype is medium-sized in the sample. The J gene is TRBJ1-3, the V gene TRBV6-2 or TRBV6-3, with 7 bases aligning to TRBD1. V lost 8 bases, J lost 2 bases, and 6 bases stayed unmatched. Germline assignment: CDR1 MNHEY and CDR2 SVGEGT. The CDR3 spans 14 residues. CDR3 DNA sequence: TGTGCCAGCTGCGACAGGGAGACTGGAAACACCATATATTTT. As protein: CASCDRETGNTIYF.

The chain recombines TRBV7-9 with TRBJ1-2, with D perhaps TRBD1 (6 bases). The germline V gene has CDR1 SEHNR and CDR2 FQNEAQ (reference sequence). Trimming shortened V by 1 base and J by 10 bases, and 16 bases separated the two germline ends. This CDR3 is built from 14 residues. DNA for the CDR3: TGTGCCAGCAGCTTAGAGGACAGCGTGTTGCACTACACCTTC. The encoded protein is CASSLEDSVLHYTF.

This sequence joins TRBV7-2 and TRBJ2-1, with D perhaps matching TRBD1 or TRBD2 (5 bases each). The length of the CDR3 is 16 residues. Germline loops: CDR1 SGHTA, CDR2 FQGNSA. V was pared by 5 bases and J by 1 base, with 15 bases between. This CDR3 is CASSARDGFSYNEQFF. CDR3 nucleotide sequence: TGTGCCAGCAGCGCACGGGACGGATTTTCCTACAATGAGCAGTTCTTC. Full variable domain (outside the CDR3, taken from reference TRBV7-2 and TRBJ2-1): GAGVSQSPSNKVTEKGKDVELRCDPISGHTALYWYRQSLGQGLEFLIYFQGNSAPDKSGLPSDRFSAERTGGSVSTLTIQRTQQEDSAVYLCASSARDGFSYNEQFFGPGTRLTVL.

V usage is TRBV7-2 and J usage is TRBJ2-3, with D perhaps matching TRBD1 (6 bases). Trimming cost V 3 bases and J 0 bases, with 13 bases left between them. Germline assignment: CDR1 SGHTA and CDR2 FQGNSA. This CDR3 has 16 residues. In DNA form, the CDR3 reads TGTGCCAGCAGCTTCCAGGGGCCTGTCAGCACAGATACGCAGTATTTT. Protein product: CASSFQGPVSTDTQYF. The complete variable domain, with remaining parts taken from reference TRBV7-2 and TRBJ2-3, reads GAGVSQSPSNKVTEKGKDVELRCDPISGHTALYWYRQSLGQGLEFLIYFQGNSAPDKSGLPSDRFSAERTGGSVSTLTIQRTQQEDSAVYLCASSFQGPVSTDTQYFGPGTRLTVL.

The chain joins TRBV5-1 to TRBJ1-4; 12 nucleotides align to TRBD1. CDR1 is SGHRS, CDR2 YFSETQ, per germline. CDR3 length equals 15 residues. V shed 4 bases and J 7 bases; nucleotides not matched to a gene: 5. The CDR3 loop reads CASSVGQGASEKLFF. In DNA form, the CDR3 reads TGCGCCAGCAGCGTGGGACAGGGGGCGTCTGAAAAACTGTTTTTT.

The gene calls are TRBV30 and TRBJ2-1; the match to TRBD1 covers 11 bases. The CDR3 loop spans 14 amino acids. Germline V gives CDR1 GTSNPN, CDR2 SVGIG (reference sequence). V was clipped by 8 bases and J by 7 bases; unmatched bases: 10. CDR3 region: CASSGTGGMNEQFF. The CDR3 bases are TGTGCCAGCAGCGGGACAGGGGGGATGAATGAGCAGTTCTTC.

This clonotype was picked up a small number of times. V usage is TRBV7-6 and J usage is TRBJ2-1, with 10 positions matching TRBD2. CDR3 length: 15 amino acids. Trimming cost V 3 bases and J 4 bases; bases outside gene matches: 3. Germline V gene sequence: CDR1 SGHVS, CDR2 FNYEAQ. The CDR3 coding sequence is TGTGCCAGCAGCTTCCTAGCGGGAGAATACAATGAGCAGTTCTTC. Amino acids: CASSFLAGEYNEQFF.